The subject of this entry is one T cell receptor (beta chain). This entry comes from a study of blood T cells in healthy people across ages. In the study overall: In model experiments, template switching was able to capture about one barcoded beta molecule for every two T cells that were present.

With a J-beta primer mix and a sample-barcoded 5' primer, a second PCR ran about 7 to 11 cycles. Carrying 12 random nucleotides, a template-switch adaptor labeled each individual cDNA molecule. At least 2.5 million CDR3-containing paired-end reads were obtained per sample. TCRdb used MiXCR to reprocess the 5' RACE reads, holding one entry per CDR3 protein. The sample holds 850,000 to 1,000,000 distinct CDR3 sequences, about 51% seen once. The V gene lost 1 base and the J gene lost 3 bases, with 16 bases spanning the gap. The germline V gene encodes CDR1 SGHTA and CDR2 FQGNSA. The CDR3 has 16 amino acids.

The rearrangement joins TRBV7-2 to TRBJ2-7; perhaps TRBD2 as D (6 bases). Material for sequencing was blood. The sequence derives from a woman aged 55 to 70 in good health. The CDR3 loop is CASSLEGLATLYEQYF. The CDR3 DNA reads TGTGCCAGCAGCTTAGAGGGGCTAGCGACGCTCTACGAGCAGTACTTC.